This T cell receptor (beta chain) was captured by sequencing in a study of cytomegalovirus exposure and HLA in healthy donors. Overall study findings and caveats: Per a later analysis, HLA-associated TCR beta chains showed more clonal expansion than other, equally common TCR beta chains. Common viral pathogens seemed, in a later analysis, to connect with several of the most significant clusters. A prior analysis recorded that most TCR beta V segments were productive about 87% or about 30% of the time.

Primers included in the PCR were 60 Vbeta and 13 Jbeta primers. The table came from immunoSEQ multiplex PCR; TCRdb's copy has only in-frame clones and leaves some out. This sample has 120,000 or so clones, with approximately 80% found just once. The CDR3 runs 16 residues. V lost 5 bases, J lost 6 bases, and 13 bases stayed unmatched. Germline assignment: CDR1 SEHNR and CDR2 FQNEAQ (reference sequence). For this clone: The antigen is unknown.

The rearrangement links TRBV7-9 to TRBJ1-2; TRBD1 matches 9 bases. The TCR sequence derives from a man aged 25-45 years in good health and CMV-seronegative. The sequencing sample was made of PBMCs. The CDR3 nucleotides read TGTGCCAGCAGCCCCCTTCGGGACAGGGCCATAAATGGCTACACCTTC. Its translation is CASSPLRDRAINGYTF.